This TCR beta chain was captured in a study of T cell changes during pregnancy in multiple sclerosis. Trimming at V came to 5 bases and at J to 3 bases, leaving 19 bases not matched to a gene. Germline CDR1 reads LNHDA; CDR2 reads SQIVND (reference sequence). The CDR3 length is 19 residues. Clones were sequenced by immunoSEQ multiplex PCR, and TCRdb holds only the in-frame ones, with some missing. The sample contains 35,000 to 50,000 clones, about 90% of which appear only once. This receptor was obtained from a female donor with multiple sclerosis, enrolled in a pregnancy study. J is TRBJ2-1 and V is TRBV19, with 7 bases matching TRBD2. Sequencing was performed on CD4+ T cells from peripheral blood mononuclear cells, taken after pregnancy. CDR3 loop: CASSVYGSSGGSFYNEQFF. In DNA, the CDR3 is TGTGCCAGTAGTGTATACGGTAGCTCCGGGGGGAGTTTCTACAATGAGCAGTTCTTC.